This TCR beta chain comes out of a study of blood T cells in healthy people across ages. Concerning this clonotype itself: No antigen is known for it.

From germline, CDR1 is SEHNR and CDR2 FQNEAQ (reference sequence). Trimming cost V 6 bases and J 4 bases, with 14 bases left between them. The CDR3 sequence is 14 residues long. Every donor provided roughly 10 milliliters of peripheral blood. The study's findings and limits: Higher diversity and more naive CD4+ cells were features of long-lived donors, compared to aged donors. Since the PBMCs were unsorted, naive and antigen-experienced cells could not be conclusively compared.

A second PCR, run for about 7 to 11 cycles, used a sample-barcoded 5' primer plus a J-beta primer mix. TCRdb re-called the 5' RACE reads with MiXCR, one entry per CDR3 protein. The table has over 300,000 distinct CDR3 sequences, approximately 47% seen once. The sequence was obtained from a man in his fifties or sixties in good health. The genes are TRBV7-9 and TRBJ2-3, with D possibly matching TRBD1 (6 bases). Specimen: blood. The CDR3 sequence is CASSLTGISDTQYF. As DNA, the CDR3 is TGTGCCAGCAGTTTAACAGGGATTTCAGATACGCAGTATTTT. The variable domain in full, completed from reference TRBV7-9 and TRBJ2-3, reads DTGVSQNPRHKITKRGQNVTFRCDPISEHNRLYWYRQTLGQGPEFLTYFQNEAQLEKSRLLSDRFSAERPKGSFSTLEIQRTEQGDSAMYLCASSLTGISDTQYFGPGTRLTVL.